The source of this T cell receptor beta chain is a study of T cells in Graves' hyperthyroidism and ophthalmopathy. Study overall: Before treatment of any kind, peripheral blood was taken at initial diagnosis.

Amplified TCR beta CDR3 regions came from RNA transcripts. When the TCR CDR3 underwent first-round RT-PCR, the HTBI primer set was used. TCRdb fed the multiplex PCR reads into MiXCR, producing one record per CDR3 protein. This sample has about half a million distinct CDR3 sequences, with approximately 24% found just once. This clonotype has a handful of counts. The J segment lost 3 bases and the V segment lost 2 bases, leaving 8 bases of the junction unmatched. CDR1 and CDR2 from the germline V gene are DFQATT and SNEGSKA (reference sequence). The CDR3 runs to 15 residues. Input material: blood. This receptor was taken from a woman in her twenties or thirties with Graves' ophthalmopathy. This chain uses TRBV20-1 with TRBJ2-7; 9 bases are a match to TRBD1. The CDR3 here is CSARPIDRGYYEQYF. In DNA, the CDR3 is TGCAGTGCTAGACCGATCGACAGGGGGTACTACGAGCAGTACTTC.